Listed below are T cell receptor beta chains from one sample, sequenced in a study of cytomegalovirus exposure and HLA in healthy donors. Profiled with immunoSEQ multiplex PCR; TCRdb holds only in-frame clones, not every one. Among roughly 100,000 clones listed, around 75% were seen once. The source material was PBMCs. All receptors come from a man aged 25-40 years in good health and CMV-seronegative. CDR3s include the opening cysteine and the closing phenylalanine or tryptophan. A D gene is named only where the DNA matches it firmly. Clone size is stated in some rows and not others, as once, few, many or a class when expanded.

j_call: TRBJ2-5
v_call: TRBV7-9
d_call: TRBD2
clone_size: NA
cdr3_nt: TGTGCCAGCAGCTTCGGGACTAGCGGGAAAGAGACCCAGTACTTC
cdr3_aa: CASSFGTSGKETQYF

j_call: TRBJ1-3
v_call: TRBV12-5
d_call: NA
clone_size: NA
cdr3_nt: TGTGCTAGTGGTTTGGTACGGGACACCTCTGGAAACACCATATATTTT
cdr3_aa: CASGLVRDTSGNTIYF

j_call: TRBJ2-1
v_call: TRBV2
d_call: TRBD1
clone_size: NA
cdr3_nt: TGTGCCAGCAGATCCGGGACAGCCCTCAACAATGAGCAGTTCTTC
cdr3_aa: CASRSGTALNNEQFF

j_call: TRBJ1-2
v_call: TRBV5-1
d_call: TRBD1
clone_size: NA
cdr3_nt: TGCGCCAGCAGCTTTTCCGGGACAGGGGACAGGGGCTACACCTTC
cdr3_aa: CASSFSGTGDRGYTF

j_call: TRBJ2-5
v_call: TRBV12-5
d_call: TRBD2
clone_size: NA
cdr3_nt: TGTGCTAGTGGTTTCGGTCGCGGGGGGCAAGAGACCCAGTACTTC
cdr3_aa: CASGFGRGGQETQYF

j_call: TRBJ1-4
v_call: TRBV18
d_call: NA
clone_size: NA
cdr3_nt: TGTGCCAGCTCCCCGTCGGGGGAGGAAAAACTGTTTTTT
cdr3_aa: CASSPSGEEKLFF

j_call: TRBJ2-3
v_call: TRBV7-3
d_call: NA
clone_size: NA
cdr3_nt: TGTGCCAGCAGCTCCGGGACTGTCACAGATACGCAGTATTTT
cdr3_aa: CASSSGTVTDTQYF

j_call: TRBJ1-2
v_call: TRBV14
d_call: NA
clone_size: NA
cdr3_nt: TGTGCCAGCAGCCGCCGTCGGGGATTGGAGGAAGACCTCAGCTACACCTTC
cdr3_aa: CASSRRRGLEEDLSYTF

j_call: TRBJ2-1
v_call: TRBV6-5
d_call: NA
clone_size: few
cdr3_nt: TGTGCCGGAGGGGCACAGGGACTAAATGAGCAGTTCTTC
cdr3_aa: CAGGAQGLNEQFF

j_call: TRBJ1-4
v_call: TRBV6-7
d_call: NA
clone_size: NA
cdr3_nt: TGTGCCAGCAGCGGGGGTAATCTCTCAACTAATGAAAAACTGTTTTTT
cdr3_aa: CASSGGNLSTNEKLFF

j_call: TRBJ1-5
v_call: TRBV30
d_call: NA
clone_size: NA
cdr3_nt: TGTGCCTGGAGTGGAGGTGGGCAGGGCAAAAATCAGCCCCAGCATTTT
cdr3_aa: CAWSGGGQGKNQPQHF

j_call: TRBJ1-6
v_call: TRBV4-1
d_call: TRBD1
clone_size: once
cdr3_nt: TGCGCCAGCAGCCAGGCTGGGACAGGGCCTCATTCACCCCTCCACTTT
cdr3_aa: CASSQAGTGPHSPLHF

j_call: TRBJ1-1
v_call: TRBV5-1
d_call: NA
clone_size: NA
cdr3_nt: TGCGCCAGCATGGCAGGCACGAACACTGAAGCTTTCTTT
cdr3_aa: CASMAGTNTEAFF

j_call: TRBJ1-1
v_call: TRBV18
d_call: NA
clone_size: NA
cdr3_nt: TGTGCCAGCTCACGCGGAACGGAGGGCACTGAAGCTTTCTTT
cdr3_aa: CASSRGTEGTEAFF

j_call: TRBJ1-1
v_call: TRBV19
d_call: TRBD1
clone_size: few
cdr3_nt: TGTGCCAGTAGTCCCCGACAGGGGGCAGGAACTGAAGCTTTCTTT
cdr3_aa: CASSPRQGAGTEAFF

j_call: TRBJ2-3
v_call: TRBV18
d_call: TRBD1
clone_size: NA
cdr3_nt: TGTGCCAGCTCACCACCAGGACAGGGAACGAGTACGCAGTATTTT
cdr3_aa: CASSPPGQGTSTQYF

j_call: TRBJ2-1
v_call: TRBV30
d_call: TRBD1
clone_size: NA
cdr3_nt: TGTGCCTGGAATCCCGGGACAGGGTTCAATGAGCAGTTCTTC
cdr3_aa: CAWNPGTGFNEQFF

j_call: TRBJ1-3
v_call: TRBV9
d_call: TRBD1
clone_size: NA
cdr3_nt: TGTGCCAGCAGATCCGGGACAGGGTCTGGAAACACCATATATTTT
cdr3_aa: CASRSGTGSGNTIYF

j_call: TRBJ2-5
v_call: TRBV27
d_call: TRBD2
clone_size: NA
cdr3_nt: TGTGCCAGCAGTTTCCGACGCCCCGGGACTAGCGGGAGGAAAGAGACCCAGTACTTC
cdr3_aa: CASSFRRPGTSGRKETQYF

j_call: TRBJ2-7
v_call: TRBV5-6
d_call: TRBD1
clone_size: NA
cdr3_nt: TGTGCCAGCAGCTCCCCGGACAGGGGGCTTTACGAGCAGTACTTC
cdr3_aa: CASSSPDRGLYEQYF

j_call: TRBJ2-5
v_call: TRBV5-4
d_call: NA
clone_size: NA
cdr3_nt: TGTGCCAGCAGCTTGGACGGACTGGAAGAGACCCAGTACTTC
cdr3_aa: CASSLDGLEETQYF

j_call: TRBJ2-5
v_call: TRBV28
d_call: NA
clone_size: NA
cdr3_nt: TGTGCCAGCAGTTTAGCAGCGCCGAGTACCCAGTACTTC
cdr3_aa: CASSLAAPSTQYF

j_call: TRBJ1-5
v_call: TRBV5-8
d_call: NA
clone_size: NA
cdr3_nt: TGTGCCAGCAGCTTGGGGGGCGAGAGTTTGGGGAGCAATCAGCCCCAGCATTTT
cdr3_aa: CASSLGGESLGSNQPQHF

j_call: TRBJ2-2
v_call: TRBV5-1
d_call: TRBD2
clone_size: NA
cdr3_nt: TGCGCCAGCAGCTCTAGCGGGAGGGACCCCGGGGAGCTGTTTTTT
cdr3_aa: CASSSSGRDPGELFF

j_call: TRBJ1-2
v_call: TRBV30
d_call: TRBD1
clone_size: NA
cdr3_nt: TGTGCCTGGAGTGTTCCCAGGGGGCTAGCTAACTATGGCTACACCTTC
cdr3_aa: CAWSVPRGLANYGYTF

j_call: TRBJ2-1
v_call: TRBV28
d_call: TRBD2
clone_size: NA
cdr3_nt: TGTGCCAGCAGTTTACCCTTCGCGGGAGAGGATGAGCAGTTCTTC
cdr3_aa: CASSLPFAGEDEQFF

j_call: TRBJ2-7
v_call: TRBV6-5
d_call: TRBD1
clone_size: NA
cdr3_nt: TGTGCCAGCAGAGCAGGGGGCTGGAGGTCCGAGCAGTACTTC
cdr3_aa: CASRAGGWRSEQYF

j_call: TRBJ2-5
v_call: TRBV15
d_call: TRBD2
clone_size: once
cdr3_nt: TGTGCCACCAGCAGAGGGCGGGGGGGGCAAGAGACCCAGTACTTC
cdr3_aa: CATSRGRGGQETQYF

j_call: TRBJ1-1
v_call: TRBV15
d_call: TRBD1
clone_size: NA
cdr3_nt: TGTGCCACCGGACAGGGCCACACTGAAGCTTTCTTT
cdr3_aa: CATGQGHTEAFF

j_call: TRBJ1-1
v_call: TRBV9
d_call: NA
clone_size: NA
cdr3_nt: TGTGCCAGCAGCCTTTTCCCCTTGAACACTGAAGCTTTCTTT
cdr3_aa: CASSLFPLNTEAFF

j_call: TRBJ2-2
v_call: TRBV9
d_call: TRBD1
clone_size: NA
cdr3_nt: TGTGCCAGCAACAAGGGGGCATTAGGCGCCGGCGGGGAGCTGTTTTTT
cdr3_aa: CASNKGALGAGGELFF

j_call: TRBJ2-7
v_call: TRBV27
d_call: TRBD1
clone_size: NA
cdr3_nt: TGTGCCAGCCAATCGTTACAGGGGGCCTACGAGCAGTACTTC
cdr3_aa: CASQSLQGAYEQYF

j_call: TRBJ1-4
v_call: TRBV25-1
d_call: NA
clone_size: NA
cdr3_nt: TGTGCCAGCAGTCCAATTCGAGGGAGTTTTAATGAAAAACTGTTTTTT
cdr3_aa: CASSPIRGSFNEKLFF

j_call: TRBJ1-4
v_call: TRBV30
d_call: NA
clone_size: NA
cdr3_nt: TGTGCCTGGAGCGAGCGCCGTAATGAAAAACTGTTTTTT
cdr3_aa: CAWSERRNEKLFF

j_call: TRBJ2-7
v_call: TRBV5-1
d_call: NA
clone_size: NA
cdr3_nt: TGCGCCAGCAGCTTGTCCCCAACTTCCTACGAGCAGTACTTC
cdr3_aa: CASSLSPTSYEQYF

j_call: TRBJ2-3
v_call: TRBV6-1
d_call: NA
clone_size: NA
cdr3_nt: TGTGCATTAGCGAGCACAGATACGCAGTATTTT
cdr3_aa: CALASTDTQYF

j_call: TRBJ2-1
v_call: TRBV9
d_call: TRBD2
clone_size: NA
cdr3_nt: TGTGCCAGCAGCGTGTCAACTAGCGGGATTATAGATGAGCAGTTCTTC
cdr3_aa: CASSVSTSGIIDEQFF

j_call: TRBJ2-1
v_call: TRBV30
d_call: TRBD2
clone_size: NA
cdr3_nt: TGTGCCTGGAGTGTCCTAGCGGGGGAAAATGAGCAGTTCTTC
cdr3_aa: CAWSVLAGENEQFF

j_call: TRBJ1-5
v_call: TRBV29-1
d_call: NA
clone_size: NA
cdr3_nt: TGCAGCGTTGGAGAGGTTAGAGATCAGCCCCAGCATTTT
cdr3_aa: CSVGEVRDQPQHF

j_call: TRBJ2-5
v_call: TRBV18
d_call: TRBD2
clone_size: once
cdr3_nt: TGTGCCAGCTCACCACCGTCTAGCGGGAGACGGATAGAGACCCAGTACTTC
cdr3_aa: CASSPPSSGRRIETQYF

j_call: TRBJ2-3
v_call: TRBV7-2
d_call: TRBD2
clone_size: NA
cdr3_nt: TGTGCCAGCAGCTCCCCCGGGGTAGCGGGGAGGTTCCGCACAGATACGCAGTATTTT
cdr3_aa: CASSSPGVAGRFRTDTQYF

j_call: TRBJ2-7
v_call: TRBV27
d_call: NA
clone_size: once
cdr3_nt: TGTGCCAGCAGTTTAAATCCTTTGTACGAGCAGTACTTC
cdr3_aa: CASSLNPLYEQYF

j_call: TRBJ1-6
v_call: TRBV6-5
d_call: NA
clone_size: few
cdr3_nt: TGTGCCAGCAGGGGGGGAGGGAGGGGTGGTTCACCCCTCCACTTT
cdr3_aa: CASRGGGRGGSPLHF

j_call: TRBJ2-7
v_call: TRBV18
d_call: TRBD1
clone_size: NA
cdr3_nt: TGTGCCAGCTCGCCTTACGGACAGGGAGTCCCCTCCTACGAGCAGTACTTC
cdr3_aa: CASSPYGQGVPSYEQYF

j_call: TRBJ2-5
v_call: TRBV7-9
d_call: NA
clone_size: NA
cdr3_nt: TGTGCCAGCAGCCGCCTGGAGGAGACCCAGTACTTC
cdr3_aa: CASSRLEETQYF

j_call: TRBJ1-2
v_call: TRBV6-1
d_call: TRBD1
clone_size: NA
cdr3_nt: TGTGCCAGCAGTGGTCCACGAACTGGGACAGGCTATGGCTACACCTTC
cdr3_aa: CASSGPRTGTGYGYTF

j_call: TRBJ1-4
v_call: TRBV19
d_call: TRBD1
clone_size: NA
cdr3_nt: TGTGCCAGTAGTACCCGACAGGGAATGATTGAAAAACTGTTTTTT
cdr3_aa: CASSTRQGMIEKLFF

j_call: TRBJ1-6
v_call: TRBV5-1
d_call: TRBD1
clone_size: NA
cdr3_nt: TGCGCCAGCAGCCCCACAGGGGAGGATTCACCCCTCAACTTT
cdr3_aa: CASSPTGEDSPLNF

j_call: TRBJ2-7
v_call: TRBV4-1
d_call: NA
clone_size: few
cdr3_nt: TGCGCCAGCAGCCAAGAAGGACAGCCTTGGTACGAGCAGTACTTC
cdr3_aa: CASSQEGQPWYEQYF

j_call: TRBJ1-2
v_call: TRBV5-4
d_call: NA
clone_size: NA
cdr3_nt: TGTGCCAGCAGTCTCCCGGGATTCATAGGAAACTATGGCTACACCTTC
cdr3_aa: CASSLPGFIGNYGYTF

j_call: TRBJ1-4
v_call: TRBV15
d_call: NA
clone_size: NA
cdr3_nt: TGTGCCACATCTGCGGGGAACGTTGGGATCGATGAAAAACTGTTTTTT
cdr3_aa: CATSAGNVGIDEKLFF